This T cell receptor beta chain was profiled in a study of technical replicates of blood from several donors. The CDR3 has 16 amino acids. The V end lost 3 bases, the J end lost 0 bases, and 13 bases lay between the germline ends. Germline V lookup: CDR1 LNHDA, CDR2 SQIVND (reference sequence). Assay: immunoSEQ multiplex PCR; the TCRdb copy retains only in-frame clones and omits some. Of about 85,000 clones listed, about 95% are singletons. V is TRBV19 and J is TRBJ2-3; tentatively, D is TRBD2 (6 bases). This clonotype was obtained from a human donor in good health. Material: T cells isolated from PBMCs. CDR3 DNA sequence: TGTGCCAGTAGTATTTCCGGCGGGGTAAGCACAGATACGCAGTATTTT. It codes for CASSISGGVSTDTQYF.